What follows are 17 T cell receptor beta chains derived from one specimen sequenced in a study of neurological immune-mediated disorders. The sample's time point: longitudinal time-point 1 (baseline). MiXCR, run by TCRdb on the 5' RACE reads, gives a single entry per CDR3 protein. The table has about 49,000 distinct CDR3 sequences, about 9% seen once; the top ten hold about 1.6%. Specimen: PBMCs. The origin of the receptors is a woman aged 35 to 49 in good health.

This clonotype was seen at least ten times. The rearrangement joins TRBV7-3 to TRBJ1-2; D perhaps matches TRBD1 (5 bases). Between the trimmed V and J ends, which lost 0 bases and 7 bases, there was a span of 12 bases. The CDR3 covers 14 residues. Germline V CDR1 and CDR2: SGHTA, FQGTGA. The CDR3 DNA reads as TGTGCCAGCAGCTTAACGACGGGGGGAGGTGGCTACACCTTC. Its translation is CASSLTTGGGGYTF.

This clonotype was observed at least ten times. The chain joins TRBV5-1 to TRBJ2-3, with 11 bases matching TRBD1. The CDR3 consists of 16 residues. Trimming at V came to 4 bases and at J to 6 bases, leaving 10 bases not matched to a gene. The germline V gene encodes CDR1 SGHRS and CDR2 YFSETQ. The CDR3 protein is CASSAGQGAIRDTQYF. DNA for the CDR3: TGCGCCAGCAGCGCAGGACAGGGGGCGATTCGGGATACGCAGTATTTT.

This clonotype was observed many times. The rearrangement uses TRBV20-1 and TRBJ2-7, with D uncertain. CDR3 length: 15 amino acids. V shed 0 bases and J shed 3 bases, with 15 bases lying between them. Germline V CDR1 and CDR2: DFQATT, SNEGSKA (reference sequence). The CDR3 bases are TGCAGTGCTAGAGATCGCGGTGTAGGAGTCTACGAGCAGTACTTC. It specifies CSARDRGVGVYEQYF.

The CDR3 nucleotides are TGTGCCAGCAGCCCCCGGGGTAGTCACGTAGACGAGCAGTACTTC. Translation: CASSPRGSHVDEQYF. V usage is TRBV7-2 and J usage is TRBJ2-7, with D possibly TRBD2 on 5 matching bases. V was trimmed by 5 bases and J by 5 bases, leaving 19 bases between them. This CDR3 is built from 15 residues. Germline V gives CDR1 SGHTA, CDR2 FQGNSA. Full variable domain (rest looked up from reference TRBV7-2 and TRBJ2-7): GAGVSQSPSNKVTEKGKDVELRCDPISGHTALYWYRQSLGQGLEFLIYFQGNSAPDKSGLPSDRFSAERTGGSVSTLTIQRTQQEDSAVYLCASSPRGSHVDEQYFGPGTRLTVT.

At least ten counts were recorded for this clonotype. The chain uses TRBV7-2 and TRBJ2-2; D gene uncertain. CDR1 is SGHTA and CDR2 is FQGNSA in the germline V gene. The CDR3 loop spans 15 amino acids. With 2 bases removed from V and 2 bases from J, the gap between germline ends came to 9 bases. In nucleotides, the CDR3 is TGTGCCAGCAGCTTACGGACGGTTAACACCGGGGAGCTGTTTTTT. Translating gives CASSLRTVNTGELFF.

This clonotype was counted many times. This chain uses TRBV12-3 or TRBV12-4 with TRBJ2-1; possible D gene TRBD2, 6 bases. CDR3 length equals 21 residues. V shed 2 bases and J shed 3 bases, with 29 bases lying between them. CDR3 nucleotides: TGTGCCAGCAGTTTAAGAGTCCGGGACTTTGCAGGTACCGGGCTCTACAATGAGCAGTTCTTC. Its protein is CASSLRVRDFAGTGLYNEQFF.

The V call is TRBV9, the J call TRBJ1-2; possible D gene TRBD1, 5 bases. The V end was cut by 0 bases, the J end by 0 bases, with 12 bases between. CDR1 SGDLS and CDR2 YYNGEE come from the germline V gene. The length of the CDR3 is 16 residues. This CDR3 is CASSVEGEVANYGYTF. Here the CDR3 DNA reads TGTGCCAGCAGCGTAGAAGGGGAAGTGGCTAACTATGGCTACACCTTC.

This clonotype has a count of ten or more. One junction end does not reproduce the germline sequence, and a read error may be involved. J is TRBJ1-4 and V is TRBV12-3 or TRBV12-4; possibly TRBD1 for D (5 bases). The CDR3 covers 15 residues. The chain's CDR3 is CASSPEGSPKEKLFF. Written as DNA, the CDR3 is TGTGCCAGCAGTCCTGAGGGGTCCCCTAAAGAAAAACTGTTTTTT.

This clonotype was observed a few times. This chain links TRBV3-1 with TRBJ2-1; D unclear. CDR1 and CDR2 from the germline V gene are LGHDT and YNNKEL (reference sequence). CDR3 size: 12 residues. Deletions cut 4 bases from V and 6 bases from J, with 7 bases between. As DNA, the CDR3 is TGTGCCAGCAGCCCCCCAGGCAATGAGCAGTTCTTC. Amino acid sequence: CASSPPGNEQFF.

At least ten counts were recorded for this clonotype. The DNA of the CDR3 is TGCGCCAGCAGCTTGGGCTCGGTGAGGGGCTACACCTTC. It translates to CASSLGSVRGYTF. The rearrangement uses TRBV5-1 and TRBJ1-2; D ambiguous. Germline V CDR1 and CDR2: SGHRS, YFSETQ. Trimming shortened V by 0 bases and J by 8 bases, and 11 bases separated the two germline ends. This CDR3 region has 13 residues.

This clonotype appeared a few times. The rearrangement links TRBV2 to TRBJ1-3; possible D gene TRBD1, 5 bases. The germline V gene encodes CDR1 SNHLY and CDR2 FYNNEI. Trimming cost V 6 bases and J 4 bases, with 16 bases left between them. This CDR3 has 15 amino acids. The CDR3 here is CASSRERGTGNTIYF. DNA of the CDR3: TGTGCCAGCAGCCGAGAGAGGGGAACCGGAAACACCATATATTTT.

Ten or more counts support this clonotype. The chain links TRBV5-6 to TRBJ2-7, with 9 bases matching TRBD2. CDR1 and CDR2 from the germline V gene are SGHDT and YYEEEE. The CDR3 spans 16 residues. Losses at the gene ends were 4 bases for V and 4 bases for J; bases not matched to a gene: 12. The CDR3 loop reads CASSHGLARGGYEQYF. The CDR3, as DNA: TGTGCCAGCAGCCACGGACTAGCGCGGGGCGGGTACGAGCAGTACTTC.

This clonotype was found many times. J is TRBJ2-4 and V is TRBV20-1, with 7 bases aligning to TRBD1. The ends lost 0 bases at V and 8 bases at J; junction bases unmatched: 7. This CDR3 comprises 14 residues. Germline assignment: CDR1 DFQATT and CDR2 SNEGSKA (reference sequence). CDR3 in DNA: TGCAGTGCTAGAGACGGGACAGCTTGGCACATTCAGTACTTC. Protein: CSARDGTAWHIQYF.

At least ten counts were recorded for this clonotype. The chain has TRBV7-2 and TRBJ1-2; unclear D gene. The germline V and J ends were trimmed by 1 base and 8 bases, with 8 bases remaining between them. The CDR3 runs 12 residues. Germline assignment: CDR1 SGHTA and CDR2 FQGNSA. This CDR3 is CASSLVEAGYTF. The CDR3, as DNA: TGTGCCAGCAGCTTAGTTGAAGCAGGCTACACCTTC.

This clonotype was seen ten or more times. The gene calls are TRBV7-9 and TRBJ2-7; D is unresolved. The ends were cut back, 5 bases at V and 6 bases at J, with 14 bases in the middle. The length of the CDR3 is 13 residues. The germline CDR1 and CDR2 sequences are SEHNR and FQNEAQ (reference sequence). CDR3 nucleotide sequence: TGTGCCAGCAGCCGAGGTGGCAGCCTCGAGCAGTACTTC. This sequence encodes CASSRGGSLEQYF.

This sequence joins TRBV6-5 and TRBJ1-1, with D possibly matching TRBD1 (5 bases). The CDR3 spans 16 residues. Germline V gene sequence: CDR1 MNHEY, CDR2 SVGAGI. V was cut by 5 bases and J by 11 bases, with 27 bases left in between. The CDR3 bases are TGTGCCAGCAGTCCGCGGCACATTCAGGGCCCGGTATTTGCTTTCTTT. It yields the protein CASSPRHIQGPVFAFF.

The rearrangement uses TRBV6-1 and TRBJ2-2; 12 bases map to TRBD1. The germline V gene encodes CDR1 MNHNS and CDR2 SASEGT. The trim removed 5 bases at V and 4 bases at J, leaving 11 bases unmatched. The CDR3 consists of 18 residues. CDR3: CASSTPSGTGGPTGELFF. The DNA of the CDR3 is TGTGCCAGCAGTACACCCTCCGGGACAGGGGGCCCCACCGGGGAGCTGTTTTTT.